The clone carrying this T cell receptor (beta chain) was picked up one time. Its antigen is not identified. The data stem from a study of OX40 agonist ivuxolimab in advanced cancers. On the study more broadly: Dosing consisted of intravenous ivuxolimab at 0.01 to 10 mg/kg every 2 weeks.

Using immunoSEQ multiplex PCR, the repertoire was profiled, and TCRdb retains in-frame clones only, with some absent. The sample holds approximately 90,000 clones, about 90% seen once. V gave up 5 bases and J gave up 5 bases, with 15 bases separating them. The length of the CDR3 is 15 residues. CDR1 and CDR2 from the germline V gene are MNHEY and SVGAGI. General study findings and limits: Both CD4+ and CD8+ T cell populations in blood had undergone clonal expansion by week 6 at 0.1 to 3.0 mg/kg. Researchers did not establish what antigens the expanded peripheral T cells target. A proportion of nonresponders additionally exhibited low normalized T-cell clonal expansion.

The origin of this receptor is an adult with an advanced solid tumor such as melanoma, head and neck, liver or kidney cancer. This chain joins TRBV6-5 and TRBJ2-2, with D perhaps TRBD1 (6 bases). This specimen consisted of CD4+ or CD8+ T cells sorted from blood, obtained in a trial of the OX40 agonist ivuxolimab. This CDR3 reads CASSLQGSGTGELFF. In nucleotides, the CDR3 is TGTGCCAGCAGTCTACAGGGAAGTGGAACCGGGGAGCTGTTTTTT.